Listed below are T cell receptor beta chains from one sample, sequenced in a study of cytomegalovirus exposure and HLA in healthy donors. Profiling relied on immunoSEQ multiplex PCR, and the TCRdb table lists in-frame clones only, not all of them. The sample contains about 150,000 clones, around 72% of which appear only once. The sequenced sample consisted of PBMCs. The receptors were sampled from a man younger than 35 in good health and CMV-seronegative. The CDR3 runs from the conserved cysteine through the conserved F or W. A D gene is named only where the DNA matches it firmly. A clone size is listed for some rows: how often the clone was seen (once, few, many), or a class if it is expanded.

d_call: TRBD2
j_call: TRBJ2-2
v_call: TRBV7-9
clone_size: .
cdr3_nt: TGTGCCAGCAGCCCCCCCAGCGGGAGATTCGCCGGGGAGCTGTTTTTT
cdr3_aa: CASSPPSGRFAGELFF

d_call: TRBD2
j_call: TRBJ2-3
v_call: TRBV19
clone_size: once
cdr3_nt: TGTGCCAGTAGTCTCGGGACTAGCGGGGGCACAGATACGCAGTATTTT
cdr3_aa: CASSLGTSGGTDTQYF

d_call: .
j_call: TRBJ2-1
v_call: TRBV5-1
clone_size: .
cdr3_nt: TGCGCCAGCAGTACGATTATACCTGACGGGACACCTAACAATGAGCAGTTCTTC
cdr3_aa: CASSTIIPDGTPNNEQFF

d_call: TRBD2
j_call: TRBJ2-7
v_call: TRBV7-2
clone_size: .
cdr3_nt: TGTGCCAGCAGCCTCGGACTAGCGGACCTCTACGAGCAGTACTTC
cdr3_aa: CASSLGLADLYEQYF

d_call: .
j_call: TRBJ1-3
v_call: TRBV5-6
clone_size: .
cdr3_nt: TGTGCCAGCAGCTTCCGGGACTTTGGGGGAGGACCCCCTGGAAACACCATATATTTT
cdr3_aa: CASSFRDFGGGPPGNTIYF

d_call: .
j_call: TRBJ2-3
v_call: TRBV6-5
clone_size: .
cdr3_nt: TGTGCCACCAGTCGTGACTCTCTAATGACAGATACGCAGTATTTT
cdr3_aa: CATSRDSLMTDTQYF

d_call: .
j_call: TRBJ1-1
v_call: TRBV28
clone_size: .
cdr3_nt: TGTGCCAGCAGTTCCAGGGACACGGGGAACACTGAAGCTTTCTTT
cdr3_aa: CASSSRDTGNTEAFF

d_call: .
j_call: TRBJ1-4
v_call: TRBV19
clone_size: .
cdr3_nt: TGTGCCAGTACCTCAGACAGGTTCGTTGAAAAACTGTTTTTT
cdr3_aa: CASTSDRFVEKLFF

d_call: .
j_call: TRBJ2-2
v_call: TRBV5-1
clone_size: few
cdr3_nt: TGCGCCAGCAGCTTGGGGGAGACAGGAGGAACCGGGGAGCTGTTTTTT
cdr3_aa: CASSLGETGGTGELFF

d_call: TRBD1
j_call: TRBJ1-2
v_call: TRBV28
clone_size: .
cdr3_nt: TGTGCCAGCAGTTCTGGACAGGGGAGGGGTGGCTACACCTTC
cdr3_aa: CASSSGQGRGGYTF

d_call: TRBD1
j_call: TRBJ2-5
v_call: TRBV9
clone_size: few
cdr3_nt: TGTGCCAGCAGCCCCGGGACAGGTGAAGAGACCCAGTACTTC
cdr3_aa: CASSPGTGEETQYF

d_call: .
j_call: TRBJ1-1
v_call: TRBV28
clone_size: .
cdr3_nt: TGTGCCAGCAGTTCCCCCGGCGGGAACACTGAAGCTTTCTTT
cdr3_aa: CASSSPGGNTEAFF

d_call: .
j_call: TRBJ1-1
v_call: TRBV5-1
clone_size: few
cdr3_nt: TGCGCCAGCAGCTTGACGGGGACACACAATGAAGCTTTCTTT
cdr3_aa: CASSLTGTHNEAFF

d_call: .
j_call: TRBJ1-3
v_call: TRBV18
clone_size: once
cdr3_nt: TGTGCCAGCTCACCACGGAGGGGACGGGACTCTGGAAACACCATATATTTT
cdr3_aa: CASSPRRGRDSGNTIYF

d_call: .
j_call: TRBJ1-1
v_call: TRBV5-4
clone_size: .
cdr3_nt: TGTGCCAGCAGCCCATCGGACAGATACACTGAAGCTTTCTTT
cdr3_aa: CASSPSDRYTEAFF

d_call: TRBD2
j_call: TRBJ2-2
v_call: TRBV7-6
clone_size: .
cdr3_nt: TGTGCCAGCAGCTCCGGAGGAGCGGGATATGGCGGGGAGCTGTTTTTT
cdr3_aa: CASSSGGAGYGGELFF

d_call: .
j_call: TRBJ2-7
v_call: TRBV19
clone_size: .
cdr3_nt: TGTGCCAGTAATCGGGAAGGGCTTTCCTACGAGCAGTACTTC
cdr3_aa: CASNREGLSYEQYF

d_call: .
j_call: TRBJ2-2
v_call: TRBV30
clone_size: .
cdr3_nt: TGTGCCTGGAGTGGCGCCCTCAACACCGGGGAGCTGTTTTTT
cdr3_aa: CAWSGALNTGELFF